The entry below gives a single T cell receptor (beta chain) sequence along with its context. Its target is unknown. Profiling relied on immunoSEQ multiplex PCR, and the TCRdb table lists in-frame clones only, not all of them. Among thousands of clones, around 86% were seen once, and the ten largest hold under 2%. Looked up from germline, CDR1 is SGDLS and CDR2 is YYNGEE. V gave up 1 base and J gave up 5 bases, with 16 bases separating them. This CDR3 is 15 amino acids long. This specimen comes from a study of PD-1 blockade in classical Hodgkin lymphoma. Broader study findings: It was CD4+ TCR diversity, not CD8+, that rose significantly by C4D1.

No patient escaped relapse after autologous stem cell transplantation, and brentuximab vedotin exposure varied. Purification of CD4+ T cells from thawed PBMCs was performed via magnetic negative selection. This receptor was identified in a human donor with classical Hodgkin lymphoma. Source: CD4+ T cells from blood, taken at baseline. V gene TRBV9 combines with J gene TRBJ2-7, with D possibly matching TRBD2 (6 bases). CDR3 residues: CASSVLSDGSNEQYF. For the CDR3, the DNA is TGTGCCAGCAGCGTACTCTCGGACGGGAGTAACGAGCAGTACTTC.